This TCR beta chain was documented in a study of T cells in localized non-small cell lung cancer. TCRdb's copy holds only in-frame clones and misses some; the assay was immunoSEQ multiplex PCR. This sample yields about 28,000 clones, of which roughly 90% are seen a single time; about 3% belongs to the top ten. There are a few counts of this clone. Its antigen is currently unknown. This CDR3 is 14 amino acids long. The germline gives CDR1 WSHSY, CDR2 SAAADI. The V end lost 3 bases, the J end lost 2 bases, and 10 bases lay between the germline ends. Points from the study as a whole: Researchers found a median approximately 53 of the top 100 tumor clones in adjacent lung. Uninvolved adjacent lung showed peak T cell clonality, exceeding tumor. Sequencing was limited to one tumor region, leaving the possibility of heterogeneity open. Blood T cell density predicted longer survival; adjacent-lung clonality, shorter.

Here the sequenced sample was peripheral blood, taken before any cancer treatment. The receptor's source is a woman between 18 and 50 years old with stage I lung adenocarcinoma. This rearrangement joins TRBV10-2 to TRBJ1-2, with no clear D. For the CDR3, the DNA is TGCGCCAGCAGTGATCCTAGCTCAAACTATGGCTACACCTTC. Protein sequence: CASSDPSSNYGYTF.